This T cell receptor beta chain derives from a study of OX40 agonist ivuxolimab in advanced cancers. CDR1 and CDR2 (germline): SGHRS, YFSETQ. CDR3 length equals 15 residues. With 2 bases removed from V and 3 bases from J, the gap between germline ends came to 13 bases. The table came from immunoSEQ multiplex PCR; TCRdb's copy has only in-frame clones and leaves some out. Of 65,000 to 95,000 clones listed, approximately 89% are singletons. In its sample, this clone was seen once. J is TRBJ2-3 and V is TRBV5-1; D unresolved. The input for sequencing was CD4+ or CD8+ T cells sorted from blood, taken in a trial of the OX40 agonist ivuxolimab. The TCR sequence derives from an adult with an advanced solid tumor such as melanoma, head and neck, liver or kidney cancer. This CDR3 is CASSFNPRTTDTQYF. CDR3 in DNA: TGCGCCAGCAGCTTTAATCCCCGGACGACAGATACGCAGTATTTT. The complete variable domain, with remaining parts taken from reference TRBV5-1 and TRBJ2-3, reads KAGVTQTPRYLIKTRGQQVTLSCSPISGHRSVSWYQQTPGQGLQFLFEYFSETQRNKGNFPGRFSGRQFSNSRSEMNVSTLELGDSALYLCASSFNPRTTDTQYFGPGTRLTVL.